The table lists the clone carrying this TCR beta chain with many counts. This sample stems from a study of T cells in Graves' hyperthyroidism and ophthalmopathy. Turning to the study itself: Peripheral blood collection took place at initial diagnosis, before any treatment.

Amplified TCR beta CDR3 regions came from RNA transcripts. HTBI primers were the set used in a first-round RT-PCR of the TCR CDR3. In TCRdb, the multiplex PCR reads were re-called with MiXCR into one record per CDR3 protein. The sample has hundreds of thousands of distinct CDR3 sequences, about 15% seen once. When ophthalmopathy did not progress within 18 months, Graves' hyperthyroidism was considered stable. Hyperthyroidism had been newly diagnosed in patients aged 18 to 65, and its duration was under 2 months. Clinical symptoms, serum thyroxine and TRAb, thyroid ultrasound and orbital computed tomography together formed the diagnostic basis. The germline V gene encodes CDR1 SNHLY and CDR2 FYNNEI. This CDR3 has 16 residues. The V end lost 6 bases, the J end lost 3 bases, and 21 bases lay between the germline ends.

Sequenced input: blood. The source is a woman in her late teens or twenties with Graves' hyperthyroidism. This rearrangement joins TRBV2 to TRBJ2-7, with D possibly being TRBD2 (7 bases). CDR3 region: CASRRGGAGEVYEQYF. The CDR3 DNA reads as TGTGCCAGCAGACGAGGGGGGGCGGGAGAAGTCTACGAGCAGTACTTC.